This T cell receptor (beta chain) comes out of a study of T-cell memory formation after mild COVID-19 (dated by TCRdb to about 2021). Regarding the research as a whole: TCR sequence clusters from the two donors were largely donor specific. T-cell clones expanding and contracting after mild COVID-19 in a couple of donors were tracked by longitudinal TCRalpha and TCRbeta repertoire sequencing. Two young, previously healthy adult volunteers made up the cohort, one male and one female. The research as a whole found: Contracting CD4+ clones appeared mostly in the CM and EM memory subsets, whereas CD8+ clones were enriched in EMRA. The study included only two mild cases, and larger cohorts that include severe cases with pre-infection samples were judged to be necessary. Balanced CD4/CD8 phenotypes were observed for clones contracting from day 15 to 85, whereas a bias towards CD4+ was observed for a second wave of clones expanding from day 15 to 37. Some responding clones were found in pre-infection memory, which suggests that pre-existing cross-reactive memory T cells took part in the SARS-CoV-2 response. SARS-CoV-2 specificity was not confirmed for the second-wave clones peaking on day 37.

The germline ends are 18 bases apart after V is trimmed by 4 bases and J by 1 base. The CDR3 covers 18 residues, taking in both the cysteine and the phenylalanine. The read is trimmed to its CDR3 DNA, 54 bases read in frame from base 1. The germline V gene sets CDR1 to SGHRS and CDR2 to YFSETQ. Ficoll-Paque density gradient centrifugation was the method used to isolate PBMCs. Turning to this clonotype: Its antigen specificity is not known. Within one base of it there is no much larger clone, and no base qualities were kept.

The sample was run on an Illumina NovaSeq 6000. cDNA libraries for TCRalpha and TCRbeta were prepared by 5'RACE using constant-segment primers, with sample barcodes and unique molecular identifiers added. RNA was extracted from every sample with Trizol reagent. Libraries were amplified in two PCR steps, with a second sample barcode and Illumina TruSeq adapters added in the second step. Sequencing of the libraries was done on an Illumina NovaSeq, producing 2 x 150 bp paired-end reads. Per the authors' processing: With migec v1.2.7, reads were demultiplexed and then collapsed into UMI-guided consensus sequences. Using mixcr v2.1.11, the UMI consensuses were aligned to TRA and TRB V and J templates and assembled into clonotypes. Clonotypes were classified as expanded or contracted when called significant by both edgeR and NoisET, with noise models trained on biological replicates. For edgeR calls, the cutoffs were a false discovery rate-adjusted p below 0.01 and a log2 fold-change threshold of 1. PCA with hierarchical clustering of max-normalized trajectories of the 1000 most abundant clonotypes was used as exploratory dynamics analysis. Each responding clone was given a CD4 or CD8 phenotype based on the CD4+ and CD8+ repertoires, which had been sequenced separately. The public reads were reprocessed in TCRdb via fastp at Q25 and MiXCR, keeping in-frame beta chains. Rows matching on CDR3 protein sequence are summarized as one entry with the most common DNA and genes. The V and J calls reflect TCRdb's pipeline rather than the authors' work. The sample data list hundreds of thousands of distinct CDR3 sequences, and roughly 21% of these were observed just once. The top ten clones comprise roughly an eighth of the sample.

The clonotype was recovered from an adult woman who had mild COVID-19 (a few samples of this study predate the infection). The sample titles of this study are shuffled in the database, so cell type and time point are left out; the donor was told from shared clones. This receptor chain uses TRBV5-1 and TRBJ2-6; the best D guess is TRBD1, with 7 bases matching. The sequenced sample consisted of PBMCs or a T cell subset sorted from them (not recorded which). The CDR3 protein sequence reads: CASSLAGGQISGANVLTF. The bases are TGCGCCAGCAGCCTCGCCGGGGGACAGATTTCTGGGGCCAACGTCCTGACTTTC.